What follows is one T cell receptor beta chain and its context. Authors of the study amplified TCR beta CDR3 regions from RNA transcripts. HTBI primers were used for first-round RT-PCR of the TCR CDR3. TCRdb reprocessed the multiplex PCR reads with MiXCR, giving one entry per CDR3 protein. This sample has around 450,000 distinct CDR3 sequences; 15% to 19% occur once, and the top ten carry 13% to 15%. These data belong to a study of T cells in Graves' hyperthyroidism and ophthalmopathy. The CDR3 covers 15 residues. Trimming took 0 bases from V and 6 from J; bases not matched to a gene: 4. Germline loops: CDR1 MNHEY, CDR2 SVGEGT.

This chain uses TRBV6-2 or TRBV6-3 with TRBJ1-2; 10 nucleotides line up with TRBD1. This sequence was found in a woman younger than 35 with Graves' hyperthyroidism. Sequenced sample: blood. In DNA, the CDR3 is TGTGCCAGCAGTTACTCCGGACAGGGGGTCGATGGCTACACCTTC. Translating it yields CASSYSGQGVDGYTF.